This is a list of T cell receptor beta chains from one sample in a study of shared clonotypes between healthy human individuals. Clones were sequenced by immunoSEQ multiplex PCR, and TCRdb holds only the in-frame ones, with some missing. The data show 2 million to 2.5 million clones, almost 96% seen once. The sequenced sample consisted of naive CD4+ T cells sorted from blood. These receptors originate from a young man in good health. CDR3s include the opening cysteine and the closing phenylalanine or tryptophan. A D gene is named only where the DNA matches it firmly. Rows may omit the clone size; those that give it use once, few, many or a size class.

v_gene,abundance,d_gene,j_gene,CDR3nt,CDR3aa
TRBV4-3,NA,NA,TRBJ2-2,TGCGCCAGCAGCCAAGATGCCTACACCGGGGAGCTGTTTTTT,CASSQDAYTGELFF
TRBV2,NA,TRBD1,TRBJ2-3,TGTGCCAGCAGCGTAACAGGGGGCTGGGATACGCAGTATTTT,CASSVTGGWDTQYF
TRBV6-5,NA,TRBD1,TRBJ1-2,TGTGCCAGCAGTTTGACAGGGAACTATGGCTACACCTTC,CASSLTGNYGYTF
TRBV2,NA,TRBD1,TRBJ1-1,TGTGCCAGCAGTGAAGCCAGACAGGGAGTGGACACTGAAGCTTTCTTT,CASSEARQGVDTEAFF
TRBV2,once,NA,TRBJ1-1,TGTGCCAGCAGTGGCTTGACCGTCACTGAAGCTTTCTTT,CASSGLTVTEAFF
TRBV2,NA,NA,TRBJ2-2,TGTGCCAGCAGTAGCGGTTACACCGGGGAGCTGTTTTTT,CASSSGYTGELFF
TRBV5-6,NA,NA,TRBJ1-6,TGTGCCAGCAGCGCACCTGGGGTCGGGGTAAATTCACCCCTCCACTTT,CASSAPGVGVNSPLHF
TRBV7-2,NA,NA,TRBJ1-5,TGTGCCAGCAGCTCGCAGGGTAGGGGTCAGCCCCAGCATTTT,CASSSQGRGQPQHF
TRBV10-3,NA,NA,TRBJ1-4,TGTGCCATCGGTGACGGACCTAATGAAAAACTGTTTTTT,CAIGDGPNEKLFF
TRBV6-6,few,TRBD1,TRBJ2-3,TGTGCCAGCACCACCGGACAGGTTAGCACAGATACGCAGTATTTT,CASTTGQVSTDTQYF
TRBV2,once,TRBD2,TRBJ2-4,TGTGCCAGCAGGACTAGCGGGGGGGCTCTATCCAAAAACATTCAGTACTTC,CASRTSGGALSKNIQYF
TRBV7-2,NA,TRBD1,TRBJ1-3,TGTGCCAGCAGCTTGGGACAGGGGGCGTTTGGAAACACCATATATTTT,CASSLGQGAFGNTIYF
TRBV2,NA,NA,TRBJ1-1,TGTGCCAGAGGACAGTTGAACACTGAAGCTTTCTTT,CARGQLNTEAFF
TRBV4-2,NA,NA,TRBJ1-2,TGTGCCAGCAGCCAAGAGGGGGGGAATGGCTACACCTTC,CASSQEGGNGYTF
TRBV10-2,NA,TRBD1,TRBJ2-7,TGCGCCGCTGCCGGGGAAAAGGGGGCGTACGAGCAGTACTTC,CAAAGEKGAYEQYF
TRBV19,NA,TRBD1,TRBJ2-5,TGTGCCAGTAAGGGGCAGGGGGCCTTAGAGACCCAGTACTTC,CASKGQGALETQYF
TRBV5-1,NA,TRBD1,TRBJ2-7,TGCGCCAGCAGCCTTAACCTTGGGGGACAGAACTACGAGCAGTACTTC,CASSLNLGGQNYEQYF
TRBV5-1,NA,NA,TRBJ2-7,TGCGCCAGCAGCTTGGCGGGTCAGGGTGGCTACGAGCAGTACTTC,CASSLAGQGGYEQYF
TRBV9,NA,NA,TRBJ2-2,TGTGCCAGCAGCTCGCCGAACGGGGAGCTGTTTTTT,CASSSPNGELFF
TRBV5-1,NA,NA,TRBJ2-7,TGCGCCAGCAGCTTGGTGGGAGAGGCGTACGAGCAGTACTTC,CASSLVGEAYEQYF
TRBV10-3,once,NA,TRBJ1-1,TGTGCCATCAGTGAACAGGGCAACACTGAAGCTTTCTTT,CAISEQGNTEAFF
TRBV2,NA,NA,TRBJ2-1,TGTGCCAGCAGTGAAGTCTGGGTTGATAATGAGCAGTTCTTC,CASSEVWVDNEQFF
TRBV5-1,NA,TRBD2,TRBJ2-5,TGCGCCAGCAGCTTCACTAGCGGGGAAGGGGAGACCCAGTACTTC,CASSFTSGEGETQYF
TRBV19,NA,NA,TRBJ1-5,TGTGCCAGTACCACAACAGGTAGCAATCAGCCCCAGCATTTT,CASTTTGSNQPQHF
TRBV18,NA,NA,TRBJ2-5,TGTGCCAGCTCACCTCCCCGGGGGGCCCAAGAGACCCAGTACTTC,CASSPPRGAQETQYF
TRBV6-5,NA,TRBD1,TRBJ2-7,TGTGCCAGCAGTTACTCGACCGGGACAGGGTGGTACGAGCAGTACTTC,CASSYSTGTGWYEQYF
TRBV19,NA,NA,TRBJ1-4,TGTGCCAGTAGTATGAATGGGGGAGAAAAACTGTTTTTT,CASSMNGGEKLFF
TRBV19,NA,NA,TRBJ2-3,TGTGCCAGTAGTAGCCCGAGGGGGGAAACAGATACGCAGTATTTT,CASSSPRGETDTQYF
TRBV28,NA,NA,TRBJ1-5,TGTGCCAGCAGTTTAAATGGCAATCAGCCCCAGCATTTT,CASSLNGNQPQHF
TRBV10-3,NA,NA,TRBJ2-1,TGTGCCACGGCGGCAGGGAACAATGAGCAGTTCTTC,CATAAGNNEQFF
TRBV14,NA,NA,TRBJ2-5,TGTGCCAGCAGCCACCAACAGGGACAAAGAGAGACCCAGTACTTC,CASSHQQGQRETQYF
TRBV5-1,NA,TRBD1,TRBJ2-5,TGCGCCAGCAGCTTGAACCAGGGGGCCATGGTGGAGACCCAGTACTTC,CASSLNQGAMVETQYF
TRBV18,NA,NA,TRBJ2-6,TGTGCCAGCTCACCAAGCTCTCTCTTAGCCCGCGCTGGGGCCAACGTCCTGACTTTC,CASSPSSLLARAGANVLTF
TRBV25-1,NA,NA,TRBJ2-5,TGTGCCAGCAGTGATCCCCGCAGGGGTGAGACCCAGTACTTC,CASSDPRRGETQYF
TRBV5-1,NA,TRBD1,TRBJ1-3,TGCGCCAGCAGCTTGATGCAGGGGGGGACTGGAAACACCATATATTTT,CASSLMQGGTGNTIYF
TRBV6-4,NA,TRBD1,TRBJ2-7,TGTGCCAGCCGGGACAGGGCGTACGAGCAGTACTTC,CASRDRAYEQYF
TRBV2,NA,NA,TRBJ1-1,TGTGCCAGCAGTGAAAACCCGATGAAAGCTTTCTTT,CASSENPMKAFF
TRBV6-6,NA,NA,TRBJ2-1,TGTGCCAGCAGTTACTTACAGGTCGGAAATGAGCAGTTCTTC,CASSYLQVGNEQFF
TRBV6-5,NA,NA,TRBJ2-7,TGTGCCAGCAGTTACTCCTTAGGTTACGAGCAGTACTTC,CASSYSLGYEQYF
TRBV11-2,NA,NA,TRBJ1-5,TGTGCCAGCAGCTTAACTGATAGCAATCAGCCCCAGCATTTT,CASSLTDSNQPQHF
TRBV5-6,NA,TRBD1,TRBJ1-3,TGTGCCAGCAGCATGGGACAGGGGGCATACACCATATATTTT,CASSMGQGAYTIYF
TRBV6-1,NA,NA,TRBJ2-5,TGTGCCAGCACACGGGACGTACTCCAAGAGACCCAGTACTTC,CASTRDVLQETQYF
TRBV7-8,NA,TRBD2,TRBJ2-1,TGTGCCAGCACGTTAGCGGGGGGTGTTCTCTACAATGAGCAGTTCTTC,CASTLAGGVLYNEQFF
TRBV5-5,NA,NA,TRBJ2-3,TGTGCCAGCAGCCGATCCAGCACAGATACGCAGTATTTT,CASSRSSTDTQYF
TRBV2,NA,TRBD2,TRBJ2-3,TGTGCCTGCCGGCGGGCGGGAGTTTCAGATACGCAGTATTTT,CACRRAGVSDTQYF
TRBV12-5,NA,NA,TRBJ1-1,TGTGCTAGTGGTTTGCTTCCGTATCCAACAGGAAAGAACACTGAAGCTTTCTTT,CASGLLPYPTGKNTEAFF
TRBV12-2,NA,NA,TRBJ1-5,TGTGCAAGTCGCTTAGCGAGGGCAGGGATCGGGAATCAGCCCCAGCATTTT,CASRLARAGIGNQPQHF
TRBV6-6,NA,TRBD2,TRBJ2-2,TGTGCCAGCAACCCGAGGGAGGGCAACACCGGGGAGCTGTTTTTT,CASNPREGNTGELFF
TRBV10-1,NA,NA,TRBJ2-3,TGCGCCAGCAGTGACCGGGGTTCCACAGATACGCAGTATTTT,CASSDRGSTDTQYF
TRBV10-1,NA,TRBD2,TRBJ2-1,TGCGCCAGCAGTGATGCGGGGGGGCCGGTGAATGAGCAGTTCTTC,CASSDAGGPVNEQFF
TRBV19,NA,NA,TRBJ2-6,TGTGCCAGTAGCGACAGCTCTGGGGCCAACGTCCTGACTTTC,CASSDSSGANVLTF
TRBV5-8,NA,NA,TRBJ2-7,TGTGCCAGCAGCTTGTTGGGTGCCCCCTACGAGCAGTACTTC,CASSLLGAPYEQYF